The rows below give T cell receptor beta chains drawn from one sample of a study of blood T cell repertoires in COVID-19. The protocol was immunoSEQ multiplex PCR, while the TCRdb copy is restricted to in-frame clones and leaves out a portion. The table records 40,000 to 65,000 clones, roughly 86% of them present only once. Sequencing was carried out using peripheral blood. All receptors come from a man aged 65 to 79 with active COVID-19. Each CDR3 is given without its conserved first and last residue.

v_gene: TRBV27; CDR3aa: ASSPSTGTGVGGYT
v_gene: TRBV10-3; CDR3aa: AISESERLPSYEQY
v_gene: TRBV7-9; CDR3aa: ASSLRGMNEQY
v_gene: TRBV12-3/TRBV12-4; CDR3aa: ASSLGQGHGYT
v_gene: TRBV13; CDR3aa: ASSPTGGAAYNSPLH
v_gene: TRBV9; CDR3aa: ASAGGRVNYGYT
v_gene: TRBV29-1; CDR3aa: SVPGQGDFGEQY
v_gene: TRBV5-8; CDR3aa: ASTRGQGAYEQY
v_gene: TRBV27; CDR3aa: ASSSRTGARNSPLH
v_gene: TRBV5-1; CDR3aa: ASSKGVQETQY
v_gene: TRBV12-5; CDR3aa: ASGSFRGSSYQPQH
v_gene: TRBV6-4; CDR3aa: ASSSQSGGADEQF
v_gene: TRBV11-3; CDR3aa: ASRQGYEQY
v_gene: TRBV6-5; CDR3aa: ASSPTNYEQY
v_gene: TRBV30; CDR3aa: AWSPGANTEAF
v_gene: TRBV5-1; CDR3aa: ASIRTSGGLGATDTQY
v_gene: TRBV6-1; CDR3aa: ASSASRRDREGKGEKLF
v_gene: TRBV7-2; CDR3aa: ASSFPGGPDTQY
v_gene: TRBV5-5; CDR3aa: ASSFVTKTYEQY
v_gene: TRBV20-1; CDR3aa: SALSGNTIY
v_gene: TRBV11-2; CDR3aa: ASSPGGGGNEQF
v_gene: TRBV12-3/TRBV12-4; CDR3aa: ASSRGSTDTQY
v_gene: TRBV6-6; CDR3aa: ASSFGQGAGETQY
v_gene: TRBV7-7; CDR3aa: ASLGRDTEAF
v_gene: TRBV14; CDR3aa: ASSQESPGIKNIQY
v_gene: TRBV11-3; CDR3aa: ASSLTSGGSYVYNEQF
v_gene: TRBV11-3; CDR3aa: ASSLAGGSSTDTQY
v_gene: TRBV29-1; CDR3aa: SVGELGTGGEQY
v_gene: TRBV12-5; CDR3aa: ASGGDRPQETQY
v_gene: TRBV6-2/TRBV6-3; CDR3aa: ASSYSGGGAADTQY
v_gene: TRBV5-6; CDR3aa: ASRRNREGGYT